The sequence of this T cell receptor beta chain was determined in a study of blood T cell repertoires in COVID-19. About the study: Acute and convalescent COVID-19 specimens originated in the United States, Italy and Spain.

Using immunoSEQ multiplex PCR, the repertoire was profiled, and TCRdb retains in-frame clones only, with some absent. This table holds 250,000 to 300,000 clones, roughly 93% found once. CDR3 length equals 14 residues. Germline CDR1 reads LGHDT; CDR2 reads YNNKEL (reference sequence). The V end was cut by 2 bases, the J end by 3 bases, with 11 bases between. Recruits, aged about 18 to 100 years, lived in around 24 US areas. Assignments of participants to cohorts depended upon their own reported clinical history. J is TRBJ2-7 and V is TRBV3-1 (or the pseudogene TRBV3-2); tentative D call: TRBD1 (6 bases). The clonotype comes from a woman in her thirties or forties with acute COVID-19. Sequencing used PBMCs or T cells enriched from blood (not recorded which). CDR3 bases: TGTGCCAGCAGCCAAAGGGACACAAGCTACGAGCAGTACTTC. Protein: CASSQRDTSYEQYF.